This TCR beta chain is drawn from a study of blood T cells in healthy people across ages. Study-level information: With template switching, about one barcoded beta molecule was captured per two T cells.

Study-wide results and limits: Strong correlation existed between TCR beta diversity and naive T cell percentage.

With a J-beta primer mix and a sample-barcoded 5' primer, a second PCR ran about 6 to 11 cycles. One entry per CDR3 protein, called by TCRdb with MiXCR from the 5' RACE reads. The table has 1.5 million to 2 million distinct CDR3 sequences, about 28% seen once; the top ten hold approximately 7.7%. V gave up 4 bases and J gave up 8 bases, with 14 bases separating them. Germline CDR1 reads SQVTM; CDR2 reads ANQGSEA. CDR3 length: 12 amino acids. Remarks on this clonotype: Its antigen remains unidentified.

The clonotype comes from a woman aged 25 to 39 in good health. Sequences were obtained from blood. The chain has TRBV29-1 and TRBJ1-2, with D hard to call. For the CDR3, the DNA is TGCAGCGTTGTTGTAAGAGAGTCGGGCTACACCTTC. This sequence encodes CSVVVRESGYTF. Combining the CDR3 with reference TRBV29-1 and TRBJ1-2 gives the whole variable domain SAVISQKPSRDICQRGTSLTIQCQVDSQVTMMFWYRQQPGQSLTLIATANQGSEATYESGFVIDKFPISRPNLTFSTLTVSNMSPEDSSIYLCSVVVRESGYTFGSGTRLTVV.